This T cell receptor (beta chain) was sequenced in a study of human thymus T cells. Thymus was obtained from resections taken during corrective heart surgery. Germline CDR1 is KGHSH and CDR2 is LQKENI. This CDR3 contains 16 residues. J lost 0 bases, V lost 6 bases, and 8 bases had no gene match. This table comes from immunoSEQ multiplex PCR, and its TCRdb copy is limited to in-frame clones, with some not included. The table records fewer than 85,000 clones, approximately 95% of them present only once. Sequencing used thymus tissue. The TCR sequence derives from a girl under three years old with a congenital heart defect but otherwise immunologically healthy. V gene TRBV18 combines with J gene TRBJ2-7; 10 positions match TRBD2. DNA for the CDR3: TGTGCCAGCTCCCCGACCCGGACTAGCGGCTCCTACGAGCAGTACTTC. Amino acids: CASSPTRTSGSYEQYF.